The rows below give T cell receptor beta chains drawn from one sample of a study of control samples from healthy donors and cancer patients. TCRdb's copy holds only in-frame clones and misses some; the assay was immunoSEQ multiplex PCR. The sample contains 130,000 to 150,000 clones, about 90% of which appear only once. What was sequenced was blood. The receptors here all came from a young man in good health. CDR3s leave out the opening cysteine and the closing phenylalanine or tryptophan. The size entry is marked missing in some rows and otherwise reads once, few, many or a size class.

ASRIAGGQTGELF | - | TRBJ2-2 | TRBV6-5
ASSLSRDQPQH | - | TRBJ1-5 | TRBV27
ASSGKGEGRSYEQY | - | TRBJ2-7 | TRBV28
AWSLGGAGEKLF | - | TRBJ1-4 | TRBV30
ASCSGTGVTEAF | - | TRBJ1-1 | TRBV19
SASGQYNEKLF | - | TRBJ1-4 | TRBV20-1
ASSVTLDTQY | - | TRBJ2-3 | TRBV9
ASSLGAGGYEQY | medium-sized | TRBJ2-7 | TRBV27
ASSKGQDGYT | - | TRBJ1-2 | TRBV25-1
ASSQGVAITDTQY | - | TRBJ2-3 | TRBV3-1/TRBV3-2
ASRLAPNNEQY | - | TRBJ2-7 | TRBV6-5
ASTGDGNTIY | - | TRBJ1-3 | TRBV5-1
AIKGENNEKLF | - | TRBJ1-4 | TRBV10-3
SALEDTQY | - | TRBJ2-3 | TRBV29-1
ASSFALNTEAF | - | TRBJ1-1 | TRBV12-3/TRBV12-4
ASSFGQVPEAF | - | TRBJ1-1 | TRBV5-6
AISEFGGSITGNTIY | - | TRBJ1-3 | TRBV10-3
ASSPSTGYYGYT | - | TRBJ1-2 | TRBV18
ASSPQGGSYEQY | - | TRBJ2-7 | TRBV11-2
SAWRLTGGDSGYT | - | TRBJ1-2 | TRBV29-1
ASSKGAAEKLF | - | TRBJ1-4 | TRBV21-1
ASSARSGAEAF | - | TRBJ1-1 | TRBV9
ASSFGTGHSPLH | - | TRBJ1-6 | TRBV7-2
AWSAIGGGELF | few | TRBJ2-2 | TRBV30
ASRDRRNIQY | - | TRBJ2-4 | TRBV2
ASSLGSSNQPQH | - | TRBJ1-5 | TRBV5-6
ASSLGGGARDTQY | - | TRBJ2-3 | TRBV11-3
ASSIQGRTEAF | - | TRBJ1-1 | TRBV5-1
ASSLRGEGEKLF | - | TRBJ1-4 | TRBV5-1
ASSSALTSGGSYNEQF | - | TRBJ2-1 | TRBV11-2
ASSLEGSPNYGYT | - | TRBJ1-2 | TRBV5-1
ASSPQGDYGYT | - | TRBJ1-2 | TRBV19
ASSSTGPDTQY | - | TRBJ2-3 | TRBV7-9
ASSFSGGLYNEQF | few | TRBJ2-1 | TRBV6-5
ASSIDSGSSSQH | - | TRBJ1-5 | TRBV19
SIGTGNYGYT | - | TRBJ1-2 | TRBV29-1
ASSQPGGYGYT | - | TRBJ1-2 | TRBV4-1
ASSPVLTQSYSNQPQH | - | TRBJ1-5 | TRBV7-8
ASSGASGATGELF | - | TRBJ2-2 | TRBV7-2
ASSQSGSSYEQY | - | TRBJ2-7 | TRBV3-1/TRBV3-2